This T cell receptor (beta chain) derives from a study of blood T cell repertoires in COVID-19 (dated by TCRdb to the early 2020s). Turning to the overall study: Samples from collaborators originated in the United States, Italy and Spain and spanned both the acute and convalescent phases of COVID-19. The prospective study material was composed of cDNA or gDNA derived from T cells, B-cell-depleted T cells, or PBMCs. Deeply sampled blood TCRbeta repertoires from subjects exposed to, actively infected with, or recovered from COVID-19 were included in the dataset. The repertoires were released in a freely available public database intended as a resource for research on the immune response to SARS-CoV-2. The samples were drawn from two sources: the first 160 participants of the ongoing ImmuneRACE study, and over 950 subjects contributed by 6 global collaborators. Sample metadata almost always included a de-identified subject ID, COVID-19 status, age in years and sex. Where HLA class I and class II types were available, the types were taken from metadata supplied by the sample provider, not from assay-based typing. General findings and caveats noted by the study authors: How much clinical and demographic metadata was included differed by source and by participant, and the metadata was provided uncurated.

The germline ends are 9 bases apart after V is trimmed by 5 bases and J by 4 bases. From the cysteine through the phenylalanine, the CDR3 covers 13 amino acids. CDR3 DNA only is kept here, 39 bases in frame from base 1. For CDR1 and CDR2, the germline V gene (reference sequence) lists MNHEY and SMNVEV. Of note for this clone: This receptor's antigen is unknown. No per-base quality is available; no much larger clone lies one base away.

TCRbeta CDR3 regions were amplified from genomic DNA using the immunoSEQ Assay, a bias-controlled multiplex PCR. The authors processed their data as follows. Nucleated cell counts per sample were estimated from amplification of reference gene primers within the assay. Sequence reads were collapsed and filtered to measure the absolute abundance of every unique TCRbeta CDR3 rearrangement. For each sample, productive Simpson clonality was calculated as the square root of Simpson's diversity index across productive rearrangements. TCRdb took this table from immuneACCESS and kept in-frame rearrangements with V and J called. Such tables lack part of the clones; where checked against another copy, unresolved V genes explain under half of the gap, and the rest is unexplained. V, J and clone size reflect that table, while D and trimming were determined from the DNA. This sample comprises about 130,000 clones, approximately 81% of them detected only once. The ten largest make up approximately 13% of the sample.

Samples from volunteer blood donors who had recovered from COVID-19 were contributed by a second Seattle source. The collaborating institutions used their own protocols to collect whole blood in K2EDTA tubes. Collaborator samples were shipped for TCRbeta analysis as frozen whole blood, isolated PBMCs, or DNA extracted from either sample type. The sequence was collected from a woman between 25 and 40 years old who had recovered from COVID-19. This receptor chain uses TRBV27 and TRBJ1-5; possibly the D gene is TRBD1, per 5 matching bases. Sequenced material: peripheral blood. The CDR3: CASSNKGNQPQHF. The sequenced DNA is TGTGCCAGCAGTAACAAGGGGAATCAGCCCCAGCATTTT.